This TCR beta chain was captured in a study of cytomegalovirus exposure and HLA in healthy donors. The PCR used 60 Vbeta and 13 Jbeta primers. The assay was immunoSEQ multiplex PCR, and TCRdb's table has in-frame clones only and misses some. The data show about 160,000 clones, with roughly 79% seen just once and approximately 1% held by the top ten. Trimming at V came to 5 bases and at J to 1 base, leaving 2 bases not matched to a gene. This CDR3 spans 12 amino acids. Germline V gene lookup returns CDR1 GTSNPN and CDR2 SVGIG (reference sequence). The source material was PBMCs. V is TRBV30 and J is TRBJ2-7, with 7 bases fitting TRBD1. The receptor comes from a woman in her 40s in good health and CMV-seronegative. The CDR3 sequence: CAWGTDSYEQYF. As DNA, the CDR3 is TGTGCCTGGGGGACAGATTCCTACGAGCAGTACTTC.